The rows below give T cell receptor beta chains drawn from one sample of a study of OX40 agonist ivuxolimab in advanced cancers. Data came from immunoSEQ multiplex PCR; TCRdb stores just in-frame clones and leaves some out. Counted here are under 70,000 clones, around nine tenths occurring once; the ten biggest clones make up approximately 1%. Sequences were derived from CD4+ or CD8+ T cells sorted from blood, sampled in a trial of the OX40 agonist ivuxolimab. All receptors come from an adult with an advanced solid tumor such as melanoma, head and neck, liver or kidney cancer. Each CDR3 is given with its conserved first and last residue. Each record gives: D gene, clone size, J gene, V gene, CDR3 protein, CDR3 DNA. D genes are given only for firm matches. Expanded clones get a size class; other rows say once, few or many, or leave the size out.

-,-,TRBJ1-1,TRBV9,CASSVAPENTEAFF,TGTGCCAGCAGCGTAGCCCCAGAAAACACTGAAGCTTTCTTT
-,-,TRBJ1-5,TRBV9,CASSAHSRTDEPQHF,TGTGCCAGCAGCGCCCATTCACGTACGGATGAGCCCCAGCATTTT
-,-,TRBJ1-2,TRBV11-2,CASSWHSSNYGYTF,TGTGCCAGCAGCTGGCACAGCTCTAACTATGGCTACACCTTC
TRBD1,-,TRBJ2-5,TRBV5-1,CASSLGQGWETQYF,TGCGCCAGCAGCTTAGGACAGGGTTGGGAGACCCAGTACTTC
TRBD1,-,TRBJ2-1,TRBV27,CASSLAGQGNQGWQFF,TGTGCCAGCAGTTTGGCGGGACAGGGGAACCAAGGGTGGCAGTTCTTC
-,-,TRBJ2-7,TRBV30,CATRGDNEQYF,TGTGCCACTAGGGGTGACAACGAGCAGTACTTC
TRBD1,few,TRBJ2-7,TRBV5-1,CASSLVFAGGDEQYF,TGCGCCAGCAGCTTGGTCTTTGCAGGGGGCGACGAGCAGTACTTC
TRBD1,-,TRBJ1-4,TRBV28,CASSLGTGTGEEKLFF,TGTGCCAGCAGTTTGGGGACCGGGACAGGGGAAGAAAAACTGTTTTTT
-,-,TRBJ2-2,TRBV11-3,CASSRQENTGELFF,TGTGCCAGCAGCAGACAGGAGAACACCGGGGAGCTGTTTTTT
-,-,TRBJ1-3,TRBV7-2,CASSLVPTGNSGNTIYF,TGTGCCAGCAGCTTAGTTCCCACGGGAAATTCTGGAAACACCATATATTTT
-,-,TRBJ2-7,TRBV5-1,CASSLMEDNYEQYF,TGCGCCAGCAGCTTGATGGAGGACAACTACGAGCAGTACTTC